One and the same sample provided the 20 T cell receptor beta chains below, sequenced in a study of T cells in Graves' hyperthyroidism and ophthalmopathy. The TCR beta CDR3 regions underwent amplification using RNA transcripts as the source. HTBI primers drove first-round RT-PCR of the TCR CDR3. TCRdb reprocessed the multiplex PCR reads with MiXCR, giving one entry per CDR3 protein. The sample yields approximately 500,000 distinct CDR3 sequences, more than 45% seen once. The sequencing sample was made of peripheral blood or thyroid tissue (not recorded which). These receptors were obtained from a woman aged 18-29 years with Graves' hyperthyroidism.

This clonotype was detected ten times or more. This chain connects TRBV2 to TRBJ2-1, with 7 bases matching TRBD1. V was clipped by 6 bases and J by 6 bases; unmatched bases: 11. Germline V gene data show CDR1 as SNHLY and CDR2 as FYNNEI. This CDR3 contains 15 residues. The CDR3 loop is CASRTQGPGSNEQFF. The DNA for the CDR3 is TGTGCCAGCAGGACACAGGGGCCTGGGAGCAATGAGCAGTTCTTC.

The chain is built from TRBV7-8 and TRBJ1-1, with a possible D match to TRBD1 (5 bases). Germline CDR1 reads SGHVS; CDR2 reads FQNEAQ. The CDR3 is 14 amino acids. V was clipped by 3 bases and J by 4 bases, with 12 bases between them. This CDR3 is CASSFSAGSTEAFF. The CDR3 nucleotides read TGTGCCAGCAGCTTTTCCGCAGGGAGCACTGAAGCTTTCTTT.

The chain recombines TRBV7-2 with TRBJ2-5; D not resolved. The CDR3 runs 14 residues. The ends were cut back, 4 bases at V and 5 bases at J, with 14 bases in the middle. The germline V gene encodes CDR1 SGHTA and CDR2 FQGNSA. The CDR3, as DNA: TGTGCCAGCAGCTACTATTCTAGTGCTGAGACCCAGTACTTC. Translating gives CASSYYSSAETQYF.

J is TRBJ2-7 and V is TRBV24-1; no clear D. The CDR3 length is 15 residues. V lost 4 bases, J lost 10 bases, and 22 bases lay in between. The germline gives CDR1 KGHDR, CDR2 SFDVKD. CDR3 amino acids: CATSDPNAVGQVQYF. The CDR3 DNA is TGTGCCACCAGTGACCCGAACGCGGTCGGCCAAGTTCAGTACTTC.

This clonotype was observed a few times. The rearrangement links TRBV12-3 or TRBV12-4 to TRBJ2-3; the D is unclear. CDR3 length: 12 amino acids. Trimming stripped 5 bases from V and 4 bases from J, with 7 bases between. The CDR3 sequence: CASSLDADTQYF. The CDR3 bases are TGTGCCAGCAGTCTAGACGCAGATACGCAGTATTTT.

This clonotype was detected ten times or more. V usage is TRBV6-6 and J usage is TRBJ2-7; D call uncertain. The CDR3 loop spans 15 amino acids. Germline CDR1 is MNHNY and CDR2 is SVGAGI (reference sequence). Trimming took off 2 bases at V and 3 bases at J, with 14 bases between the two ends. The CDR3: CASSYLIGEIYEQYF. The CDR3 DNA sequence: TGTGCCAGCAGTTACCTAATTGGAGAGATCTACGAGCAGTACTTC.

In this sample, this clonotype turned up a few times. V and J are TRBV7-7 and TRBJ2-1, with 12 nucleotides matching TRBD2. CDR3 length: 17 residues. Germline CDR1 reads SSHAT; CDR2 reads FNYEAQ (reference sequence). The V segment lost 5 bases and the J segment 5 bases; nucleotides outside the gene matches: 10. This chain's CDR3 is CASSQDWASGRDNEQFF. For the CDR3, the DNA is TGTGCCAGCAGCCAAGATTGGGCTAGCGGGAGGGACAATGAGCAGTTCTTC.

This clonotype was counted a few times. The V call is TRBV27, the J call TRBJ2-7; 12 bases are a match to TRBD2. CDR3 length equals 16 residues. Trimming at V came to 5 bases and at J to 4 bases, leaving 9 bases not matched to a gene. Looked up from germline, CDR1 is MNHEY and CDR2 is SMNVEV (reference sequence). This chain's CDR3 is CASSPTGTSGSYEQYF. The DNA of the CDR3 is TGTGCCAGCAGTCCGACTGGGACTAGCGGGTCTTACGAGCAGTACTTC.

The sample holds a few counts of this clonotype. CDR3: CASSVVRTGNEQFF. The CDR3 nucleotides read TGTGCCAGCAGCGTAGTGCGGACAGGGAATGAGCAGTTCTTC. This rearrangement joins TRBV9 to TRBJ2-1; 8 bases are shared with TRBD1. The ends lost 0 bases at V and 7 bases at J; junction bases unmatched: 3. Germline lookup yields CDR1 SGDLS and CDR2 YYNGEE. The CDR3 has 14 residues. The variable domain in full, with the rest retrieved from reference TRBV9 and TRBJ2-1, is DSGVTQTPKHLITATGQRVTLRCSPRSGDLSVYWYQQSLDQGLQFLIQYYNGEERAKGNILERFSAQQFPDLHSELNLSSLELGDSALYFCASSVVRTGNEQFFGPGTRLTVL.

This clonotype was seen repeatedly, ten times or more. This rearrangement joins TRBV19 to TRBJ1-2; no reliable D call. The CDR3 spans 13 residues. V was shortened by 4 bases and J by 2 bases, with 8 bases between the two germline ends. Per germline, CDR1 LNHDA and CDR2 SQIVND (reference sequence). The CDR3 sequence is CASSTDWNYGYTF. The CDR3 DNA sequence: TGTGCCAGTAGTACTGACTGGAACTATGGCTACACCTTC.

The CDR3 region is CAIRERADSGELFF. The CDR3 nucleotides are TGTGCCATCAGGGAGCGGGCAGACTCCGGGGAGCTGTTTTTT. The chain joins TRBV10-3 to TRBJ2-2, with a weak D call TRBD2 (6 bases). The CDR3 has 14 residues. V was cut by 6 bases and J by 6 bases, with 14 bases left in between. Germline-derived CDR1 and CDR2 are ENHRY and SYGVKD.

This chain joins TRBV29-1 and TRBJ2-1, with 8 bases identical to TRBD1. Germline CDR1 and CDR2: SQVTM and ANQGSEA. The CDR3 has 14 amino acids. V gave up 1 base and J gave up 3 bases; unmatched junction bases: 2. CDR3 DNA sequence: TGCAGCGTTGAAGGGACAGGGTACTACAATGAGCAGTTCTTC. This translates into CSVEGTGYYNEQFF.

The CDR3 sequence: CASTSYGANVLTF. For the CDR3, the DNA is TGTGCCAGCACCTCGTACGGGGCCAACGTCCTGACTTTC. The chain joins TRBV6-5 to TRBJ2-6; the D is unclear. The germline gives CDR1 MNHEY, CDR2 SVGAGI. V dropped 7 bases and J dropped 4 bases, with 8 bases sitting between them. This CDR3 is built from 13 residues.

With regard to this clonotype: A much larger clonotype is one base distant, so this may be a read error. Since the CDR3 does not end with the conserved phenylalanine or tryptophan, this likely comes from a read error. The chain joins TRBV20-1 to TRBJ2-7; TRBD2 matches at 14 bases. With 5 bases clipped from V and 5 bases from J, the junction kept 8 bases outside the gene matches. The germline V gene encodes CDR1 DFQATT and CDR2 SNEGSKA (reference sequence). The CDR3 sequence is 15 residues long. CDR3 loop: CSAPGLAGEINEQYL. CDR3 DNA sequence: TGCAGTGCTCCGGGACTAGCGGGAGAAATAAACGAGCAGTACTTG.

This clonotype was found a few times. This rearrangement joins TRBV7-3 to TRBJ1-6; 10 bases are shared with TRBD1. The CDR3 is made up of 18 amino acids. The V and J ends lost 5 bases and 4 bases, in that order; junction bases with no gene match: 11. The germline gives CDR1 SGHTA, CDR2 FQGTGA. The CDR3 spells CASSEISGTGVYNSPLHF. The CDR3 bases are TGTGCCAGCAGCGAAATTTCCGGGACAGGGGTTTATAATTCACCCCTCCACTTT.

This clonotype has only one observation. The V call is TRBV20-1, the J call TRBJ2-1; D is perhaps TRBD1 or TRBD2 (5 bases each). CDR3 length: 13 residues. CDR1 and CDR2 from the germline V gene are DFQATT and SNEGSKA (reference sequence). V was cut by 5 bases and J by 4 bases, with 12 bases left in between. The CDR3 sequence is CSAGTAVYNEQFF. DNA of the CDR3: TGCAGTGCTGGGACCGCAGTTTACAATGAGCAGTTCTTC.

CDR3 DNA sequence: TGTGCCACCAGTGATGGGACAGGGGAAAGTCAGCCCCAGCATTTT. Its protein is CATSDGTGESQPQHF. The rearrangement uses TRBV24-1 and TRBJ1-5; 10 nucleotides agree with TRBD1. J gave up 6 bases and V 3 bases, and 4 bases lay outside the gene matches. The CDR3 runs to 15 residues. The germline V gene has CDR1 KGHDR and CDR2 SFDVKD.

Here the CDR3 reads CASRSFPGQGYSHGYTF. The CDR3 DNA is TGTGCCAGCAGGTCCTTCCCGGGACAGGGTTATTCGCATGGCTACACCTTC. The chain has TRBV7-2 and TRBJ1-2, with 9 bases identical to TRBD1. Germline-derived CDR1 and CDR2 are SGHTA and FQGNSA. Trimming cost V 6 bases and J 6 bases; bases outside gene matches: 17. The length of the CDR3 is 17 residues. The variable domain in full, with the rest retrieved from reference TRBV7-2 and TRBJ1-2, is GAGVSQSPSNKVTEKGKDVELRCDPISGHTALYWYRQSLGQGLEFLIYFQGNSAPDKSGLPSDRFSAERTGGSVSTLTIQRTQQEDSAVYLCASRSFPGQGYSHGYTFGSGTRLTVV.

This chain links TRBV15 with TRBJ1-1; TRBD1 matches 7 bases. The CDR3 spans 15 residues. CDR1 is LNHNV, CDR2 YYDKDF, per germline (reference sequence). Trimming cost V 3 bases and J 1 base; bases outside gene matches: 5. CDR3 sequence: CATSSPGTANTEAFF. CDR3 DNA: TGTGCCACCAGCAGCCCCGGGACAGCGAACACTGAAGCTTTCTTT.

This sequence joins TRBV20-1 and TRBJ2-7; TRBD1 matches at 8 bases. V shed 3 bases, J shed 1 base, and the junction held 5 bases outside the gene matches. Looked up from germline, CDR1 is DFQATT and CDR2 is SNEGSKA (reference sequence). This CDR3 has 14 residues. The CDR3 DNA is TGCAGTGCTAGCGGGACAGGTTCATCCTACGAGCAGTACTTC. Translating it yields CSASGTGSSYEQYF.